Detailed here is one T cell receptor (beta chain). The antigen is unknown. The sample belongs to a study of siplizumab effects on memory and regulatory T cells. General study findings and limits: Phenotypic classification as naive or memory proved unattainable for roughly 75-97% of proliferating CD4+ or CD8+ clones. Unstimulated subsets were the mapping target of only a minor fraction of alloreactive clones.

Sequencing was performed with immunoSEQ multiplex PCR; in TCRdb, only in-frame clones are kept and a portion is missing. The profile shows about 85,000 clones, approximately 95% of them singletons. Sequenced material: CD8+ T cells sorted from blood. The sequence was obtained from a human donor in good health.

The DNA for the CDR3 is TGTGCCAGCAGTGAAATGGTGTCAGGCTATGGCTACACCTTC. Its protein is CASSEMVSGYGYTF. The J gene is TRBJ1-2, the V gene TRBV6-1, with D hard to call. Germline assignment: CDR1 MNHNS and CDR2 SASEGT. The V end lost 2 bases, the J end lost 4 bases, and 11 bases lay between the germline ends. This CDR3 is built from 14 residues.